Following are 5 T cell receptor beta chains from one sample sequenced in a study of early T cells in non-severe SARS-CoV-2 infection. Via MiXCR, TCRdb re-called the 5' RACE reads, giving one row per CDR3 protein. There are about 83,000 distinct CDR3 sequences in the sample; roughly a tenth occur only once, and just over 8% lies in the top ten. The specimen comprised whole blood, sampled at baseline. These receptor sequences come from an adult who was a healthcare worker with PCR-confirmed SARS-CoV-2 infection or an uninfected control (not recorded which).

This clonotype was found many times. This chain links TRBV7-7 with TRBJ2-2, with D perhaps matching TRBD2 (5 bases). This CDR3 region has 16 residues. CDR1 and CDR2 from the germline V gene are SSHAT and FNYEAQ (reference sequence). Trimming removed 5 bases from V and 1 base from J, with 14 bases in between. The CDR3 sequence is CASSPTPGWNTGELFF. In DNA form, the CDR3 reads TGTGCCAGCAGCCCGACCCCGGGATGGAACACCGGGGAGCTGTTTTTT.

The chain has TRBV30 and TRBJ2-2, with 7 bases matching TRBD1. CDR1 and CDR2 from the germline V gene are GTSNPN and SVGIG (reference sequence). With 4 bases clipped from V and 2 bases from J, the junction kept 10 bases outside the gene matches. CDR3 length equals 16 residues. CDR3 DNA sequence: TGTGCCTGGAAGTCGGCGGACAGGCCCAACACCGGGGAGCTGTTTTTT. Translated, it gives CAWKSADRPNTGELFF.

This clonotype appeared many times. The chain carries TRBV3-1 and TRBJ1-6, with D possibly TRBD1 on 5 matching bases. The germline V and J ends were trimmed by 3 bases and 8 bases, with 11 bases remaining between them. The CDR3 length is 14 residues. Germline V CDR1 and CDR2: LGHDT, YNNKEL (reference sequence). The CDR3 sequence is CASSQGQGDSPLHF. In DNA form, the CDR3 reads TGTGCCAGCAGCCAGGGCCAGGGTGATTCACCCCTCCACTTT.

This clonotype was counted only a few times. The V gene is TRBV29-1, the J gene TRBJ1-3; D is unclear. CDR1 is SQVTM and CDR2 is ANQGSEA in the germline V gene. Trimming took 6 bases from V and 0 from J, leaving 6 bases between them. The CDR3 contains 12 residues. CDR3 nucleotides: TGCAGCGTCCAGATCTCTGGAAACACCATATATTTT. This encodes CSVQISGNTIYF. The full variable domain, rest sourced from reference TRBV29-1 and TRBJ1-3, is SAVISQKPSRDICQRGTSLTIQCQVDSQVTMMFWYRQQPGQSLTLIATANQGSEATYESGFVIDKFPISRPNLTFSTLTVSNMSPEDSSIYLCSVQISGNTIYFGEGSWLTVV.

The table lists this clonotype with a few counts. This chain joins TRBV10-1 and TRBJ2-4, with D possibly called TRBD1 or TRBD2 (5 bases each). The V gene's germline CDR1 is WNHNN and CDR2 SYGVQD (reference sequence). The CDR3 has 17 residues. Trimming stripped 5 bases from V and 1 base from J, with 18 bases between. CDR3 amino acids: CASSPRGSGNAKNIQYF. The CDR3 DNA reads as TGCGCCAGCAGTCCTCGGGGCTCAGGGAACGCCAAAAACATTCAGTACTTC.